This TCR beta chain came from a study of CD8+CD57+ T cells in acquired aplastic anemia (dated by TCRdb to between 2017 and 2018). At the level of the whole study: DNA extracted from sorted CD4+ and CD8+ cells had a mean of about 3.2 ug, with a range of roughly 0.19 to 27.4 ug. A CD8+CD57+ expansion meant a frequency higher than the mean frequency seen in healthy subjects. Study-wide findings and limitations: Although roughly 29 CD8+ CDR3 sequences were shared by patients and controls, these sequences appeared highly expressed in patients and within the immunodominant clones of patients. No significant difference in CD8+ Simpson's diversity was found between patients and healthy controls (P=0.060).

Expansion of CD8+CD57+ cells had been shown by flow cytometry in the patients chosen for sequencing. All patients had severe acquired aplastic anemia diagnosed by International Study of Aplastic Anemia and Agranulocytosis and Camitta criteria. At the time blood was sampled, none of the patients had received any therapy. In the study, sorted CD4+ and CD8+ blood T cells from patients with severe aplastic anemia and from healthy subjects underwent deep sequencing of TCR repertoires. Patients were enrolled under clinicaltrials.gov protocols 00001620, 01623167, 00001397, 00071045, 00081523 and 00961064 in the USA. Ficoll-Paque density gradient centrifugation was used to isolate peripheral blood mononuclear cells. Before DNA extraction, CD4+ and CD8+ T cells were sorted by FACS or by magnetic beads. Genomic DNA served as template for TCR beta VDJ combination and CDR3 sequence profiling. An Illumina HiSeq 2000 was used for TCR repertoire sequencing. The authors processed their data as follows. Repertoires were assessed using TRBV/TRBJ rearrangement plots, CDR3 size and DJ length profiles, and Simpson's diversity index. The immunodominant clone was defined as the most abundant DNA sequence in deep sequencing data. CDR3 amino acid sequences were screened for sharing across subjects and compared with published repertoires and the VDJdb database. TCRdb cleaned the public reads at Q25 with fastp, built clones with MiXCR and kept in-frame beta chains. Identical CDR3 protein sequences are pooled into one entry, listed with their most common genes and DNA. TCRdb's processing, not the authors', yielded these V and J calls. Within this sample are roughly 93,000 distinct CDR3 sequences, with about 67% of them counted one time only. 50% to 70% of the sample comes from the top ten.

V sheds 4 bases and J sheds 8 bases, leaving 13 bases between their ends. The germline V gene provides CDR1 SGHTS and CDR2 YDEGEE. The CDR3 has 13 amino acids, counting the end cysteine and phenylalanine. Only the CDR3 portion is preserved as DNA: 39 bases, with reading frame beginning at the first base. Concerning this clonotype itself: No cognate antigen has been identified for it. There are no base qualities to consult, and no much larger clone falls within one base.

The V and J genes are TRBV5-8 and TRBJ1-5; the D gene is perhaps TRBD1, on 6 matching bases. The sequence derives from a human donor with aplastic anemia. Sequencing was performed on sorted CD4+, CD8+, or CD8+CD57+ T cells (not recorded which) from PBMCs. The DNA sequence is given as TGTGCCAGCAGCATCAGGGGAGGGAAGCCCCAGCATTTT. Its translation is CASSIRGGKPQHF.